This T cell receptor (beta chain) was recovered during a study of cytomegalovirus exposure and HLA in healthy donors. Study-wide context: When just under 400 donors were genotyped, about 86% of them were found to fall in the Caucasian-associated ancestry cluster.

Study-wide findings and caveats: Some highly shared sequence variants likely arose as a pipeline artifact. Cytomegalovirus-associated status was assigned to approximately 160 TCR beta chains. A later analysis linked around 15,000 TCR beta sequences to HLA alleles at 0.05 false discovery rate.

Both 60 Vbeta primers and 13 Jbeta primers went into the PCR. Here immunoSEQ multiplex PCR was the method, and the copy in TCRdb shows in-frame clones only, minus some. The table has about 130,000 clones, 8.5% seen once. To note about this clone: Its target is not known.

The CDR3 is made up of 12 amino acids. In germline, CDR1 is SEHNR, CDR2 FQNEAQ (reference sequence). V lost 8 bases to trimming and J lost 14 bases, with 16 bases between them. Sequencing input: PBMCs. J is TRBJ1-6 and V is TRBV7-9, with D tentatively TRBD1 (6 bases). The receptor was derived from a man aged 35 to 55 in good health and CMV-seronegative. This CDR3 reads CASPRGAGTLHF. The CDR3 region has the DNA TGTGCCAGCCCTCGGGGGGCGGGGACCCTCCACTTT.